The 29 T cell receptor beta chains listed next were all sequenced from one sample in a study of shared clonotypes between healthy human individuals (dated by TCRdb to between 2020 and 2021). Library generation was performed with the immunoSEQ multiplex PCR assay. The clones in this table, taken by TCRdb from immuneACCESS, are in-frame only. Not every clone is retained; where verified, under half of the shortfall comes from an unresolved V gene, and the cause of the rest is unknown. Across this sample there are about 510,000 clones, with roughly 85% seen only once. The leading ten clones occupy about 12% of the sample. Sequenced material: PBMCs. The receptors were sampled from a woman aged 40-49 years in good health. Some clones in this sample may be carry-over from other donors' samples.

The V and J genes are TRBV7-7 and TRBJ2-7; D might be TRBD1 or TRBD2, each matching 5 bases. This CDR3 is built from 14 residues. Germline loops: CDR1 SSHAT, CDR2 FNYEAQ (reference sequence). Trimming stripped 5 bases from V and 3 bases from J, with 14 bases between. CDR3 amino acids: CASSPGRTHYEQYF. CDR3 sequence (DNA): TGTGCCAGCAGCCCGGGACGTACGCACTACGAGCAGTACTTC.

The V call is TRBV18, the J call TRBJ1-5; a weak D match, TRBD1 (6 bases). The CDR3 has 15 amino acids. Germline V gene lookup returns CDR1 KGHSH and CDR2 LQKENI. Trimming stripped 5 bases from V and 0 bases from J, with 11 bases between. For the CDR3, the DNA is TGTGCCAGCTCAGCAGGGGCGAATAGCAATCAGCCCCAGCATTTT. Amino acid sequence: CASSAGANSNQPQHF.

The CDR3 region has the DNA TGCGCCAGCAGTGAGGGCAGACCAAGCGTGGGAAACACCATATATTTT. Its translation: CASSEGRPSVGNTIYF. The rearrangement joins TRBV10-2 to TRBJ1-3; D is undetermined. The ends were cut back, 2 bases at V and 4 bases at J, with 15 bases in the middle. The CDR3 spans 16 residues. Germline assignment: CDR1 WSHSY and CDR2 SAAADI.

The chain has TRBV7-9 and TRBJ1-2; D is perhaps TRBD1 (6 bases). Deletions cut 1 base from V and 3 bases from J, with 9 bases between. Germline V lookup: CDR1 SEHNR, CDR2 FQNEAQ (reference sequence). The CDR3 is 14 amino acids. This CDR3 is CASSLETGDYGYTF. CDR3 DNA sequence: TGTGCCAGCAGCTTAGAGACAGGCGACTATGGCTACACCTTC.

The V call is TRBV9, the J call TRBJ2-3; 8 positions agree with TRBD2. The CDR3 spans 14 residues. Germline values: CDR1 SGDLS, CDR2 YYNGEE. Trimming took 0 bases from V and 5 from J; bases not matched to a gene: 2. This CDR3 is CASSVGAGEDTQYF. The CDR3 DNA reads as TGTGCCAGCAGCGTAGGAGCGGGAGAAGATACGCAGTATTTT.

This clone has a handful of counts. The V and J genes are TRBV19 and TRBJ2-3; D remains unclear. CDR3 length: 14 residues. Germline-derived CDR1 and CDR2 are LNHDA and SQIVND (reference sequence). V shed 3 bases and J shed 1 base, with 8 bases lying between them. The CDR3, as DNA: TGTGCCAGTAGTATGCTTGAAGGCACAGATACGCAGTATTTT. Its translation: CASSMLEGTDTQYF.

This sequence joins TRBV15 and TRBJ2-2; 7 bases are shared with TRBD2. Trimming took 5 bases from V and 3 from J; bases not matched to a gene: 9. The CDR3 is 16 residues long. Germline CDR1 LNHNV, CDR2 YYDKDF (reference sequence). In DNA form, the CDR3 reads TGTGCCACCAGCTCCCGGGCTAGCGGAGACACCGGGGAGCTGTTTTTT. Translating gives CATSSRASGDTGELFF. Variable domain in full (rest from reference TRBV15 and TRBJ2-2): DAMVIQNPRYQVTQFGKPVTLSCSQTLNHNVMYWYQQKSSQAPKLLFHYYDKDFNNEADTPDNFQSRRPNTSFCFLDIRSPGLGDTAMYLCATSSRASGDTGELFFGEGSRLTVL.

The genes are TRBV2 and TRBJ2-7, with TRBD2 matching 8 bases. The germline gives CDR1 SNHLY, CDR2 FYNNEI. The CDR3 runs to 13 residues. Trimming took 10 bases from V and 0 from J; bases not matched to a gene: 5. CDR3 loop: CATDSGTSYEQYF. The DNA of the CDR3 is TGTGCCACCGATAGCGGGACCTCCTACGAGCAGTACTTC.

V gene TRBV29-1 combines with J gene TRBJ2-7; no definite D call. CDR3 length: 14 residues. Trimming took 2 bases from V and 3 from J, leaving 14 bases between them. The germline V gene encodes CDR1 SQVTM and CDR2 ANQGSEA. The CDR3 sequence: CSVESIPTCYEQYF. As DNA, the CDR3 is TGCAGCGTTGAAAGTATTCCCACTTGCTACGAGCAGTACTTC.

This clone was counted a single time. The CDR3 DNA sequence: TGTGCTAGTGGTATAGATACAGGGGGGGCTTTCTTT. Protein product: CASGIDTGGAFF. The gene calls are TRBV12-5 and TRBJ1-1; 8 nucleotides align to TRBD1. The CDR3 is made up of 12 amino acids. With 5 bases clipped from V and 11 bases from J, the junction kept 7 bases outside the gene matches. CDR1 LGHNT and CDR2 FRNRAP come from the germline V gene.

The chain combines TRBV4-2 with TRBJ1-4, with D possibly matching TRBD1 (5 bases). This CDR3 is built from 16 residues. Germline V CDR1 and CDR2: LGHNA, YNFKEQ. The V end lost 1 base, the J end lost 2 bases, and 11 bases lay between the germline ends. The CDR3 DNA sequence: TGTGCCAGCAGCCAAGCCGGAGGGGTGACTAATGAAAAACTGTTTTTT. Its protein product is CASSQAGGVTNEKLFF.

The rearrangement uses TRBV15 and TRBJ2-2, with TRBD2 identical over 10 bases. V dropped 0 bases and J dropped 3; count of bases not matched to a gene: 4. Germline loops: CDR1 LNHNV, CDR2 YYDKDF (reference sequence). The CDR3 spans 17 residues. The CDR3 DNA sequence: TGTGCCACCAGCAGAGATAAAGCGGGGGGGGACACCGGGGAGCTGTTTTTT. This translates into CATSRDKAGGDTGELFF.

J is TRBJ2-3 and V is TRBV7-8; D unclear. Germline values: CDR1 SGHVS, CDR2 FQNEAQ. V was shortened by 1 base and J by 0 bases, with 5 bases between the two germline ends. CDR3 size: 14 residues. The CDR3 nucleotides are TGTGCCAGCAGCTTAGATGGGAGCACAGATACGCAGTATTTT. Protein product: CASSLDGSTDTQYF.

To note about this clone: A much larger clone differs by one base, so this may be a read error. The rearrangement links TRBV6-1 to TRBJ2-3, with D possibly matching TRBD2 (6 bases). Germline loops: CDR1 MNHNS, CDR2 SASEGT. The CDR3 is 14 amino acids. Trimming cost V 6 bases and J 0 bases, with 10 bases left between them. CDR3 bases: TGTGCCAGCAGCGTAGCGGTTAGCACAGATACGCAGTATTTT. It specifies CASSVAVSTDTQYF.

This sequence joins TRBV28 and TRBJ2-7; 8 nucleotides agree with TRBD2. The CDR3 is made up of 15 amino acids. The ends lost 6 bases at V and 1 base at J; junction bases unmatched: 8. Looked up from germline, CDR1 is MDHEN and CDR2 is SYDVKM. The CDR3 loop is CASSPERESSYEQYF. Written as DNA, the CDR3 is TGTGCCAGCAGCCCGGAGCGGGAGAGTTCCTACGAGCAGTACTTC.

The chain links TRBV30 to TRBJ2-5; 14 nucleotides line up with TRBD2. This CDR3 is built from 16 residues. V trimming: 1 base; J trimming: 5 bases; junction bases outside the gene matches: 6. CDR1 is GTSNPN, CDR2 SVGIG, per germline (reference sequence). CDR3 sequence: CAWSAGTSGSSETQYF. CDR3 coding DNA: TGTGCCTGGAGTGCAGGGACTAGCGGGAGCAGTGAGACCCAGTACTTC.

The CDR3 loop is CASSLLVNREAFF. As DNA, the CDR3 is TGTGCCAGCAGCTTACTGGTAAACCGGGAAGCTTTCTTT. The genes are TRBV11-2 and TRBJ1-1; D gene unclear. The V gene's germline CDR1 is SGHAT and CDR2 FQNNGV. V shed 2 bases and J shed 8 bases, with 12 bases lying between them. The CDR3 totals 13 residues.

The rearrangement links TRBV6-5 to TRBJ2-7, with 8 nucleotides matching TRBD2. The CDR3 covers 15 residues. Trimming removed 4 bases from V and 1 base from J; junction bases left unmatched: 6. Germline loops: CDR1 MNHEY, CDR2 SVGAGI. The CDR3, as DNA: TGTGCCAGCAGTTCTTCAGCGGGGGCATCCTACGAGCAGTACTTC. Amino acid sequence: CASSSSAGASYEQYF.

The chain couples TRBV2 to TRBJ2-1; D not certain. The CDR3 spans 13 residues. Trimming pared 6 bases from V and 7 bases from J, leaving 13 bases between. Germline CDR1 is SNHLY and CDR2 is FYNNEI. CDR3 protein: CASSAEQRNEQFF. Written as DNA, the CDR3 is TGTGCCAGCAGCGCCGAGCAAAGGAATGAGCAGTTCTTC.

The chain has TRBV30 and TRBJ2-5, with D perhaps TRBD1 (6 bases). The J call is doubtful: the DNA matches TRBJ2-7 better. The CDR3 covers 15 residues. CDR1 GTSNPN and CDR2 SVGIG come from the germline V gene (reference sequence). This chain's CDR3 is CAWSQGQRRLYEQYF. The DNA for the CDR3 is TGTGCCTGGAGCCAAGGACAGCGCCGGTTATACGAGCAGTACTTC.

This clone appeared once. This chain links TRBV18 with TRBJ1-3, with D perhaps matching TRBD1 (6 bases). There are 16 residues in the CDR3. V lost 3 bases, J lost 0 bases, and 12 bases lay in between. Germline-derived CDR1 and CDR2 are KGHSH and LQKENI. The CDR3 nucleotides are TGTGCCAGCTCACCGGCCCTGGGGGCCTCTGGAAACACCATATATTTT. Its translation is CASSPALGASGNTIYF.

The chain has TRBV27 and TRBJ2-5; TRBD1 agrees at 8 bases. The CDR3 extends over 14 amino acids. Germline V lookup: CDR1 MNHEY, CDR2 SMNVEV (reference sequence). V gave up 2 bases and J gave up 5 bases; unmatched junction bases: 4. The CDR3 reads CASSLGNRGETQYF. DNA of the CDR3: TGTGCCAGCAGTTTAGGTAACAGGGGGGAGACCCAGTACTTC.

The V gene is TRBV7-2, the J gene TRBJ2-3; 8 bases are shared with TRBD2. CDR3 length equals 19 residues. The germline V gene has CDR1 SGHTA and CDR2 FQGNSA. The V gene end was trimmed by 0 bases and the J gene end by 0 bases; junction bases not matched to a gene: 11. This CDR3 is CASSLAPRALAGSTDTQYF. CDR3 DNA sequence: TGTGCCAGCAGCTTAGCCCCACGGGCCCTAGCGGGCAGCACAGATACGCAGTATTTT.

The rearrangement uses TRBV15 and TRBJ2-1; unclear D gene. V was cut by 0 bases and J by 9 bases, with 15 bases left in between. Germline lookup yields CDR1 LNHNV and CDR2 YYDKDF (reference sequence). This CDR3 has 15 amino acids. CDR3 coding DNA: TGTGCCACCAGCAGAGATCCAGCTAGTTCAGGTGAGCAGTTCTTC. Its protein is CATSRDPASSGEQFF.

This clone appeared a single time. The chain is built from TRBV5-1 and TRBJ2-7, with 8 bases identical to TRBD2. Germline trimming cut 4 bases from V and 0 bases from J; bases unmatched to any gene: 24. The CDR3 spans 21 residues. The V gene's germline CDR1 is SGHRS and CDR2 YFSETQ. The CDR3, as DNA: TGCGCCAGCAGCCATTGGGGGTCCGGGGGGACGAGCGGGAGAAGCTCCTACGAGCAGTACTTC. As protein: CASSHWGSGGTSGRSSYEQYF.

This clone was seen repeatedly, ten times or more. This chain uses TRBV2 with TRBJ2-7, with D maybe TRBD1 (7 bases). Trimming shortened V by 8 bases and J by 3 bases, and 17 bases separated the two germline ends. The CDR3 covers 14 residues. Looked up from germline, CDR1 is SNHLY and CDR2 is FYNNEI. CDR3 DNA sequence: TGTGCCAGCTTGTCAAACAGGGGACTCTACGAGCAGTACTTC. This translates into CASLSNRGLYEQYF. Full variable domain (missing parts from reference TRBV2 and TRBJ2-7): EPEVTQTPSHQVTQMGQEVILRCVPISNHLYFYWYRQILGQKVEFLVSFYNNEISEKSEIFDDQFSVERPDGSNFTLKIRSTKLEDSAMYFCASLSNRGLYEQYFGPGTRLTVT.

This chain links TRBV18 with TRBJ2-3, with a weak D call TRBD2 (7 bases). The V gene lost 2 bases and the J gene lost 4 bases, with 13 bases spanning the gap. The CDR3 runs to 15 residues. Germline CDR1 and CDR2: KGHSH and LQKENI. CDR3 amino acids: CASSPGGGGADTQYF. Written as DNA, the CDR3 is TGTGCCAGCTCACCAGGCGGAGGGGGGGCAGATACGCAGTATTTT.

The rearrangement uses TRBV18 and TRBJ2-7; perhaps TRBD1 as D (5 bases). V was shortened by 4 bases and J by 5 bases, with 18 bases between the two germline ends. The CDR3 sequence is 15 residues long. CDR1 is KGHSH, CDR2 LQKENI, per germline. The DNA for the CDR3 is TGTGCCAGCTCACAGAATCCGACAGTTGCCGACGAGCAGTACTTC. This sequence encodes CASSQNPTVADEQYF.

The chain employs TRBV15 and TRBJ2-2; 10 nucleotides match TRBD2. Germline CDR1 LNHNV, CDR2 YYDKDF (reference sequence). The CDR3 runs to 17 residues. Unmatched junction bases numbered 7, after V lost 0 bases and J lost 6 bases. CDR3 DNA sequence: TGTGCCACCAGCAGAGATAGGCTAGCGGGAGTGGCCGGGGAGCTGTTTTTT. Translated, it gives CATSRDRLAGVAGELFF.